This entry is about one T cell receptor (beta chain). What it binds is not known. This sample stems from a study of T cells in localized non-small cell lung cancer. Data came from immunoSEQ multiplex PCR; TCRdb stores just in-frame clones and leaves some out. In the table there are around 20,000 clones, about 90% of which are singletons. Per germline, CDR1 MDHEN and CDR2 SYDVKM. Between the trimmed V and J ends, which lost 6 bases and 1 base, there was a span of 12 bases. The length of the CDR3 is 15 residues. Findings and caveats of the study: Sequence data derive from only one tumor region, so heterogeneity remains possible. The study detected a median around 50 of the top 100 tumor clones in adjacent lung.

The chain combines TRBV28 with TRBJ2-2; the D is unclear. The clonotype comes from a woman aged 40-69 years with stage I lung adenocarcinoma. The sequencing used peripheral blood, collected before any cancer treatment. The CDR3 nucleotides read TGTGCCAGCAGGTCAGGCAGAAAGAACACCGGGGAGCTGTTTTTT. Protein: CASRSGRKNTGELFF.